This T cell receptor beta chain was captured in a study of technical replicates of blood from several donors. On this clone itself: It is unclear where the CDR3 begins or ends on the DNA, so no DNA is shown, and the CDR3 is as TCRdb lists it.

Repertoires were generated with immunoSEQ multiplex PCR, while TCRdb's copy carries only in-frame clones and drops some. The sample records tens of thousands of clones, more than 90% being singletons. From its first to its last residue, the CDR3 has 14 amino acids. Germline V gene lookup returns CDR1 SGHTA and CDR2 FQGNSA. The sample was PBMCs. V is TRBV7-2 and J is TRBJ2-3; the D segment call TRBD2 is taken from the table without a DNA check. The clonotype comes from a human donor in good health. Some clones in this sample may be carry-over from other donors' samples. CDR3 region: CASSVRGVGSGSYF.